A selection of T cell receptor beta chains follows, all from one sample in a study of cytomegalovirus exposure and HLA in healthy donors. Produced via immunoSEQ multiplex PCR; TCRdb's table is partial and in-frame only. The sample lists approximately 150,000 clones, approximately 73% seen once, with roughly a tenth in the top ten. Source material: PBMCs. The receptors stem from a man aged 25 to 40 in good health and CMV-seropositive. Each CDR3 is given with its conserved first and last residue. The D gene is left open where the match is weak. Expanded clones are given a class, and other clones once, few, many or no size at all.

TRBD2,-,TRBJ2-1,15,TRBV19,CASRTSGGRSNEQFF,TGTGCCAGCCGGACTAGCGGGGGTCGATCCAATGAGCAGTTCTTC
-,-,TRBJ2-3,15,TRBV27,CASSPGITSTDTQYF,TGTGCCAGCAGTCCCGGGATTACTAGCACAGATACGCAGTATTTT
-,-,TRBJ2-1,11,TRBV9,CASSVGGSMVF,TGTGCCAGCAGCGTAGGCGGCTCCATGGTCTTC
TRBD1,-,TRBJ1-1,16,TRBV19,CASSPGQGRVNTEAFF,TGTGCCAGTAGTCCTGGACAGGGAAGGGTGAACACTGAAGCTTTCTTT
-,-,TRBJ1-5,15,TRBV11-2,CASSFGLGSNQPQHF,TGTGCCAGCAGCTTCGGACTGGGGAGCAATCAGCCCCAGCATTTT
TRBD2,-,TRBJ2-1,16,TRBV10-3,CAISESGPSGNNEQFF,TGTGCCATCAGTGAGTCTGGGCCTAGCGGGAACAATGAGCAGTTCTTC
TRBD2,once,TRBJ2-3,16,TRBV7-3,CASSLGLAGVGDTQYF,TGTGCCAGCAGCTTAGGGCTAGCGGGAGTCGGAGATACGCAGTATTTT
TRBD1,-,TRBJ2-5,14,TRBV6-6,CASSYSTGSETQYF,TGTGCCAGCAGTTACTCGACAGGGTCAGAGACCCAGTACTTC
-,-,TRBJ2-7,13,TRBV27,CASSGAGFHEQYF,TGTGCCAGCAGTGGAGCCGGGTTCCACGAGCAGTACTTC
TRBD1,few,TRBJ1-2,17,TRBV10-3,CAISPDRGRGGARGYTF,TGTGCCATCTCTCCGGACAGGGGGCGCGGGGGGGCGAGAGGCTACACCTTC
-,-,TRBJ1-2,12,TRBV28,CASTGREHGYTF,TGTGCCAGCACCGGGAGGGAGCATGGCTACACCTTC
-,-,TRBJ2-7,14,TRBV6-5,CASSRLGSLNEQYF,TGTGCCAGCAGCCGCCTCGGGAGCCTGAACGAGCAGTACTTC
TRBD1,few,TRBJ2-4,13,TRBV11-2,CASRGTGENIQYF,TGTGCCAGCAGAGGGACAGGGGAGAACATTCAGTACTTC
-,-,TRBJ1-5,18,TRBV27,CASSPKESPDSLNQPQHF,TGTGCCAGCAGCCCTAAAGAAAGTCCGGACAGTCTCAATCAGCCCCAGCATTTT
-,few,TRBJ1-4,14,TRBV5-4,CASSLAGQGEKLFF,TGTGCCAGCAGCTTGGCCGGGCAGGGAGAAAAACTGTTTTTT
-,few,TRBJ2-3,16,TRBV21-1,CASSKNRRGSSDTQYF,TGTGCCAGCAGCAAAAATCGCAGGGGCTCGTCAGATACGCAGTATTTT
TRBD2,few,TRBJ2-3,16,TRBV18,CASSPAREGSTDTQYF,TGTGCCAGCTCACCGGCGCGGGAGGGTAGCACAGATACGCAGTATTTT
-,-,TRBJ1-5,13,TRBV6-6,CASLSGLGQPQHF,TGTGCCAGCTTGTCAGGGTTAGGTCAGCCCCAGCATTTT
TRBD2,few,TRBJ2-7,15,TRBV5-4,CASSLGTSGSYEQYF,TGTGCCAGCAGCCTAGGGACTAGCGGTTCCTACGAGCAGTACTTC
-,-,TRBJ2-7,16,TRBV15,CATSTPPSLPPYEQYF,TGTGCCACCAGCACCCCCCCCAGTCTCCCACCCTACGAGCAGTACTTC
-,-,TRBJ2-5,13,TRBV2,CASGTSRTETQYF,TGTGCCAGCGGGACATCAAGGACGGAGACCCAGTACTTC
-,-,TRBJ2-7,15,TRBV28,CASSLPSAGRYEQYF,TGTGCCAGCAGTCTCCCTTCTGCCGGGAGATACGAGCAGTACTTC